The present TCR beta chain was sequenced within a study of graft-versus-host responses after intestinal transplantation. Looking at the study overall: Multivisceral, liver-intestinal, or isolated intestinal transplants were given to recipients. The whole recipient group had anti-thymocyte globulin induction followed by tacrolimus and steroids for about three years.

Sequencing used immunoSEQ multiplex PCR; TCRdb keeps in-frame clones, though not all of them. Among around 96,000 clones, 92% were seen once, and the ten largest hold around 0.15%. V shed 2 bases, J shed 3 bases, and the junction held 6 bases outside the gene matches. The CDR3 loop spans 15 amino acids. CDR1 and CDR2 (germline): SGHRS, YFSETQ. The study, taken as a whole, reports: The study found high graft-versus-host to host-versus-graft clonal ratios in allografts of patients with graft-donor T cell macrochimerism. Declines in HvG clones occurring early post-transplant were associated with peak circulating GvH clone levels.

For this clone: Its antigen is still unknown.

This sequence was found in a human donor who received an intestinal transplant. The rearrangement joins TRBV5-1 to TRBJ2-3; 7 bases agree with TRBD2. The input for sequencing was unstimulated CD4+ T cells sorted from spleen or lymph node cells, taken before intestinal transplant. CDR3 sequence (DNA): TGCGCCAGCAGCTTTATAACCGGGGGGACAGATACGCAGTATTTT. It codes for CASSFITGGTDTQYF.